The clone carrying this T cell receptor (beta chain) was recorded at least ten times. The target antigen is unknown. The data were taken from a study of T-cell reconstitution after alpha-beta-depleted transplantation in children. Overall study results and limits: About two months after transplant, alpha-beta T cells reportedly came from several hundred expanded graft clones. Surviving recipient T cells and intrathymic progenitors accounted for some patients' high TCRbeta diversity at day 60.

This CDR3 has 14 amino acids. V dropped 7 bases and J dropped 2 bases, with 12 bases sitting between them. TCRbeta library construction was performed incorporating unique molecular identifiers. TCRdb itself ran the PCR reads through MiXCR, one entry per CDR3 protein. The profile shows about 290,000 distinct CDR3 sequences, about 9.4% of them singletons. The source was PBMCs, collected before TCRalphabeta/CD19-depleted stem cell transplant. The chain combines TRBV12-3 or TRBV12-4 with TRBJ1-5; the D gene is possibly TRBD1 (5 bases). The TCR originated in a boy under two years old with acute myeloid leukemia, due to receive a stem cell transplant. The CDR3 loop reads CASILGVGNQPQHF. The CDR3 bases are TGTGCCAGCATTCTAGGGGTCGGCAATCAGCCCCAGCATTTT.